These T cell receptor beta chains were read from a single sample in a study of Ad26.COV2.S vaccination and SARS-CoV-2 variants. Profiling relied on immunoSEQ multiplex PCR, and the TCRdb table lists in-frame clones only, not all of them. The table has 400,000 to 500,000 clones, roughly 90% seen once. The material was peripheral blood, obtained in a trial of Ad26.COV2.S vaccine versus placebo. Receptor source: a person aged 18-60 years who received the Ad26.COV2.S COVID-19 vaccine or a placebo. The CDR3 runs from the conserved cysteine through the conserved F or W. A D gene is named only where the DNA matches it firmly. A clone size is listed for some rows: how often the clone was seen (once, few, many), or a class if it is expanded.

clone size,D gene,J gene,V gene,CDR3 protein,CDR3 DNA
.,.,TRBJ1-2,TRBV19,CASKNRSYGYTF,TGTGCCAGTAAGAACAGAAGCTATGGCTACACCTTC
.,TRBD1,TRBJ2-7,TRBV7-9,CASSFGTDYEQYF,TGTGCCAGCAGCTTCGGGACAGACTACGAGCAGTACTTC
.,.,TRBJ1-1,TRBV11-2,CASSFSGDTEAFF,TGTGCCAGCAGCTTTTCAGGGGACACTGAAGCTTTCTTT
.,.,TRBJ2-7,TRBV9,CASSVEDSYYEQYF,TGTGCCAGCAGCGTAGAGGACAGCTACTACGAGCAGTACTTC
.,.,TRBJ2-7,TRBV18,CASSPSVGADEQYF,TGTGCCAGCTCACCCTCCGTGGGGGCGGACGAGCAGTACTTC
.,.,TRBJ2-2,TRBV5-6,CASSLLRMNTGELFF,TGTGCCAGCAGCTTGCTCAGGATGAACACCGGGGAGCTGTTTTTT
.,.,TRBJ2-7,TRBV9,CAIPQEGSSYEQYF,TGTGCCATTCCCCAGGAGGGTTCCTCCTACGAGCAGTACTTC
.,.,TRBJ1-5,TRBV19,CASTLVLRGNQPQHF,TGTGCCAGTACCCTAGTCCTTAGGGGCAATCAGCCCCAGCATTTT
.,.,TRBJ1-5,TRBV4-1,CASSQANQPQHF,TGCGCCAGCAGCCAAGCCAATCAGCCCCAGCATTTT
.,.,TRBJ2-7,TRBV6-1,CASRGASPFYEQYF,TGTGCCAGCAGAGGGGCATCTCCCTTCTACGAGCAGTACTTC
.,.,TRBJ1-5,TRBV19,CASSSDGTTSNQPQHF,TGTGCCAGTAGTTCCGACGGGACAACTTCCAATCAGCCCCAGCATTTT
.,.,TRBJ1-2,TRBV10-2,CASSESSTQSGSGGYGYTF,TGCGCCAGCAGTGAGTCTTCCACACAGTCAGGGTCGGGGGGCTATGGCTACACCTTC
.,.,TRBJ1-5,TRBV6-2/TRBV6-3,CASRRDNHSNQPQHF,TGTGCCAGCCGCCGGGACAACCATAGCAATCAGCCCCAGCATTTT
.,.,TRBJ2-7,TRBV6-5,CASRSYVYEQYF,TGTGCCAGCAGAAGTTACGTCTACGAGCAGTACTTC
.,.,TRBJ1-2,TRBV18,CASSPLGTTGGYTF,TGTGCCAGCTCACCTCTTGGGACCACAGGTGGCTACACCTTC
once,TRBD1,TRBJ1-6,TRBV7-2,CASSLEGQGSPLHF,TGTGCCAGCAGCTTAGAAGGACAGGGATCACCCCTCCACTTT
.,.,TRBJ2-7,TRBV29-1,CSVEYRDPYEQYF,TGCAGCGTTGAATACAGGGACCCCTACGAGCAGTACTTC
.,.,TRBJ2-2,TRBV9,CASSVVADTNTGELFF,TGTGCCAGCAGCGTAGTGGCAGACACGAACACCGGGGAGCTGTTTTTT
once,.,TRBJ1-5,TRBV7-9,CASSLGGTNQPQHF,TGTGCCAGCAGCTTAGGCGGAACCAATCAGCCCCAGCATTTT
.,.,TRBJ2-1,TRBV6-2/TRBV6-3,CASSPIGGPWEQFF,TGTGCCAGCAGCCCCATAGGGGGACCCTGGGAGCAGTTCTTC
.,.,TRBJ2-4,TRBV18,CASSSGRVLAKNIQYF,TGTGCCAGCTCATCCGGACGCGTTCTAGCCAAAAACATTCAGTACTTC
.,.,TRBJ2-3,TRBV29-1,CSVGTTKDTQYF,TGCAGCGTTGGTACCACCAAAGATACGCAGTATTTT
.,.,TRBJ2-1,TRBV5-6,CASSGGTAPRVF,TGTGCCAGCAGCGGAGGGACAGCCCCGCGCGTCTTC
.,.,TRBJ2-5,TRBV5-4,CASSLTSGFFETQYF,TGTGCCAGCAGCTTGACGTCTGGGTTCTTTGAGACCCAGTACTTC
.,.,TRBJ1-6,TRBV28,CASSQGWDNSPLHF,TGTGCCAGCAGCCAGGGATGGGATAATTCACCCCTCCACTTT
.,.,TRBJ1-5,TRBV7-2,CASSLWGPGGNQPQHF,TGTGCCAGCAGCTTGTGGGGCCCAGGGGGCAATCAGCCCCAGCATTTT
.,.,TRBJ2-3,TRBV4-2,CASRRDPGATDTQYF,TGTGCCAGCAGAAGGGACCCCGGGGCCACAGATACGCAGTATTTT
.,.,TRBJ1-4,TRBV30,CAWSGGTNEKLFF,TGTGCCTGGAGTGGGGGGACCAATGAAAAACTGTTTTTT
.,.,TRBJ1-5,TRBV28,CASSFQPQGVRERNQPQHF,TGTGCCAGCAGTTTCCAGCCCCAAGGGGTACGCGAACGCAATCAGCCCCAGCATTTT
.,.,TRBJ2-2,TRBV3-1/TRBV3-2,CASSQDLAGVGELFF,TGTGCCAGCAGCCAAGATCTGGCAGGGGTCGGGGAGCTGTTTTTT
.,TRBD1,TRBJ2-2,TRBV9,CASSLRTGTYTGELFF,TGTGCCAGCAGCTTGCGGACAGGGACCTACACCGGGGAGCTGTTTTTT
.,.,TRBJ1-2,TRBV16,CASSQLRDQDYGYTF,TGTGCCAGCAGCCAATTGAGAGACCAGGACTATGGCTACACCTTC
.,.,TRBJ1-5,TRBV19,CASSIYGGNQPQHF,TGTGCCAGTAGTATATATGGGGGCAATCAGCCCCAGCATTTT
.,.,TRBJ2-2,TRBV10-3,CAIRPQGHDTGELFF,TGTGCCATCAGGCCCCAGGGGCATGACACCGGGGAGCTGTTTTTT
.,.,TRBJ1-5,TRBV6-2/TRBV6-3,CASSGPGGRNQPQHF,TGTGCCAGCAGTGGCCCTGGGGGTAGGAATCAGCCCCAGCATTTT
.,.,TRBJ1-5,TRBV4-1,CASSHGTTGIYQPQHF,TGCGCCAGCAGCCACGGTACTACAGGGATATATCAGCCCCAGCATTTT
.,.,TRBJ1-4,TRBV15,CATSRTTEINEKLFF,TGTGCCACCAGCAGGACGACAGAGATTAATGAAAAACTGTTTTTT
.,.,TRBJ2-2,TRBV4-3,CASSPLQGSGELFF,TGCGCCAGCAGCCCCCTCCAGGGGTCCGGGGAGCTGTTTTTT
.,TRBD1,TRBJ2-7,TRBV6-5,CASSYQGAEAYEQYF,TGTGCCAGCAGTTACCAGGGGGCGGAGGCCTACGAGCAGTACTTC
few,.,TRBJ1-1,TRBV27,CASSTRPGTEAFF,TGTGCCAGCAGTACGAGACCGGGCACTGAAGCTTTCTTT
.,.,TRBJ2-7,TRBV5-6,CASSYTWGVVEQYF,TGTGCCAGCAGCTACACCTGGGGGGTCGTCGAGCAGTACTTC
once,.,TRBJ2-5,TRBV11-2,CASSLGLVGDGERETQYF,TGTGCCAGCAGCCTCGGCTTAGTGGGGGATGGCGAGAGAGAGACCCAGTACTTC
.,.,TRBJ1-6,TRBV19,CASSLDSYNSPLHF,TGTGCCAGTAGTCTGGACAGCTATAATTCACCCCTCCACTTT
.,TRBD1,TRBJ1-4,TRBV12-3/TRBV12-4,CASSTYRGEKLFF,TGTGCCAGCAGTACCTACAGGGGTGAAAAACTGTTTTTT
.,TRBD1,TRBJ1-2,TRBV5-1,CASSPADRIYGYTF,TGCGCCAGCAGCCCAGCGGACAGGATATATGGCTACACCTTC
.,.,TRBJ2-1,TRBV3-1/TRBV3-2,CASSQVRSSNEQFF,TGTGCCAGCAGCCAAGTCCGGTCTTCCAATGAGCAGTTCTTC
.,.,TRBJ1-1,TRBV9,CASSVVGLGTEAFF,TGTGCCAGCAGCGTAGTGGGTTTAGGCACTGAAGCTTTCTTT
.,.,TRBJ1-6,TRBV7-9,CASSLAQKGSPLHF,TGTGCCAGCAGCTTAGCCCAGAAGGGTTCACCCCTCCACTTT
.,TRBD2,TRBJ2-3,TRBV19,CASSVSSGGVTDTQYF,TGTGCCAGTAGTGTATCTAGCGGGGGGGTGACAGATACGCAGTATTTT